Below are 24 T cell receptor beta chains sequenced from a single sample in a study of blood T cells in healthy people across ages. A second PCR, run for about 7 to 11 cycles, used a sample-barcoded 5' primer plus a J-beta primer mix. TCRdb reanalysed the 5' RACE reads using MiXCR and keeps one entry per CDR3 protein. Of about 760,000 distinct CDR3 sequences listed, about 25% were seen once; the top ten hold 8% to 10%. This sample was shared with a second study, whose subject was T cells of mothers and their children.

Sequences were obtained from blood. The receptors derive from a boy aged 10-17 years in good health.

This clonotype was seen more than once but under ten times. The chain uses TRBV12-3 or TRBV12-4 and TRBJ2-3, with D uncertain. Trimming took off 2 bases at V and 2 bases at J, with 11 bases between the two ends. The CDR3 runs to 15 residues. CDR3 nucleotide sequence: TGTGCCAGCAGTTTATCCGGTTTCCTCACAGATACGCAGTATTTT. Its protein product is CASSLSGFLTDTQYF.

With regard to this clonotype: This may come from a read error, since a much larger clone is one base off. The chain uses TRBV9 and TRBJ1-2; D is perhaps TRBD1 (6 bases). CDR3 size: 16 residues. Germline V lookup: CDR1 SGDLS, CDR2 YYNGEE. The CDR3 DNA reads TGTGCCAGCAGCGTAGACGGCGGGACACAAAACTATAGCTACACCTTC. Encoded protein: CASSVDGGTQNYSYTF.

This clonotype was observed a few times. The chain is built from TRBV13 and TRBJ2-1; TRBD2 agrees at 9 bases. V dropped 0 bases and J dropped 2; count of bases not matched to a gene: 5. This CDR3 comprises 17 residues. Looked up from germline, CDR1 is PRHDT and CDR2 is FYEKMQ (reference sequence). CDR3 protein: CASSLGVAGVPYNEQFF. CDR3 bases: TGTGCCAGCAGCTTAGGGGTAGCGGGGGTGCCCTACAATGAGCAGTTCTTC. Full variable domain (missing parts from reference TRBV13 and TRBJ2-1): AAGVIQSPRHLIKEKRETATLKCYPIPRHDTVYWYQQGPGQDPQFLISFYEKMQSDKGSIPDRFSAQQFSDYHSELNMSSLELGDSALYFCASSLGVAGVPYNEQFFGPGTRLTVL.

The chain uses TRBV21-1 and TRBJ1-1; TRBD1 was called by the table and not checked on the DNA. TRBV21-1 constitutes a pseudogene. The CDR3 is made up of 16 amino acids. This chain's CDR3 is CASSLKGAGLNTEAFF. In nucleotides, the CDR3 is TGTGCCAGCAGCCTGAAGGGCGCGGGGCTGAACACTGAAGCTTTCTTT.

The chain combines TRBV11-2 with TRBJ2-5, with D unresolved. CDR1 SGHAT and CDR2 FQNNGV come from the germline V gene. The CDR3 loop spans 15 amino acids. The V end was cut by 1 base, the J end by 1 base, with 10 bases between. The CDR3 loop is CASSLAPRRQETQYF. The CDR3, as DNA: TGTGCCAGCAGCTTAGCCCCGCGGCGCCAAGAGACCCAGTACTTC.

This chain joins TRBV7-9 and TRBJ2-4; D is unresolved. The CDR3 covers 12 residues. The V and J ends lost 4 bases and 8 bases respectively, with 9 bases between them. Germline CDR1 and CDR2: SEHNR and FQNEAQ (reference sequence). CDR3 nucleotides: TGTGCCAGCAGCTCGACAAGGGACATTCAGTACTTC. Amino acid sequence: CASSSTRDIQYF.

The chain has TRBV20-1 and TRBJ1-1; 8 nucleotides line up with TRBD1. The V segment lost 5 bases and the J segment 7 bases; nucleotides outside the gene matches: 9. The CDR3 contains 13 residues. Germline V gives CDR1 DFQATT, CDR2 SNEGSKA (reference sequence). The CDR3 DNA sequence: TGCAGTGCTGGACAGGGAACTGTAGGTGAAGCTTTCTTT. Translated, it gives CSAGQGTVGEAFF.

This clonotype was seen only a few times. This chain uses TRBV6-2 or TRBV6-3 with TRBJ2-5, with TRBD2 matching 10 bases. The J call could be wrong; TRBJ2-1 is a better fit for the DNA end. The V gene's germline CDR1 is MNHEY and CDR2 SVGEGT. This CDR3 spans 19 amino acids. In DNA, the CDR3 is TGTGCCAGCATCACACGGGTAGCGGGGGGATCCCCCGTTTTCGATGAGCAGTTCTTC. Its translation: CASITRVAGGSPVFDEQFF.

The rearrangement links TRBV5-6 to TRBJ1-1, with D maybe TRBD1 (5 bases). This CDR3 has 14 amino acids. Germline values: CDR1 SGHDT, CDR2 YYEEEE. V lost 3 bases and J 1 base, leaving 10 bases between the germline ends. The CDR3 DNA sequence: TGTGCCAGCAGCTCGGGACGGAGGAACACTGAAGCTTTCTTT. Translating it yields CASSSGRRNTEAFF.

The CDR3 DNA follows: TGTGCCAGCACTCCGATGGGGGGACAAAGCTCCTACGAGCAGTACTTC. Protein: CASTPMGGQSSYEQYF. The chain recombines TRBV7-9 with TRBJ2-7; possibly TRBD1 or TRBD2 for D (6 bases each). Germline lookup yields CDR1 SEHNR and CDR2 FQNEAQ (reference sequence). The germline V and J ends were trimmed by 7 bases and 0 bases, with 19 bases remaining between them. The CDR3 is 16 residues long.

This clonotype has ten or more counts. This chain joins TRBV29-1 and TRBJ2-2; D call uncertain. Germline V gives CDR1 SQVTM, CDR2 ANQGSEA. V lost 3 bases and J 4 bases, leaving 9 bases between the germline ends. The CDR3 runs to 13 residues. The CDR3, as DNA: TGCAGCGTTGACTCCCCGGGCACCGGGGAGCTGTTTTTT. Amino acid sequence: CSVDSPGTGELFF.

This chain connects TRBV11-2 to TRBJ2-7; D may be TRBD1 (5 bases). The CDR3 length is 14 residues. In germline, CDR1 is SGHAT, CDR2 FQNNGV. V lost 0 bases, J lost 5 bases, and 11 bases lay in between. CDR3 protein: CASSLDREQHEQYF. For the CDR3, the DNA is TGTGCCAGCAGCTTAGACAGGGAACAGCACGAGCAGTACTTC.

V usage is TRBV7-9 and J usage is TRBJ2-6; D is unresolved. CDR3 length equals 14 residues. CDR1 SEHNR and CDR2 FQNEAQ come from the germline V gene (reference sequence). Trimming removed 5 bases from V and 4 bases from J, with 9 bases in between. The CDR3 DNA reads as TGTGCCAGCAGCCCGATTCGCGGGGCCAACGTCCTGACTTTC. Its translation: CASSPIRGANVLTF.

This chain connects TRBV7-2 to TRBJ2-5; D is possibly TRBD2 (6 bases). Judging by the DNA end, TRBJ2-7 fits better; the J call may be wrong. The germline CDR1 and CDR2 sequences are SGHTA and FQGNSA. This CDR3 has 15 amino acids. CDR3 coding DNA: TGTGCCAGCAGCTTAGGCCGGGACTCCCTATACGAGCAGTACTTC. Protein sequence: CASSLGRDSLYEQYF.

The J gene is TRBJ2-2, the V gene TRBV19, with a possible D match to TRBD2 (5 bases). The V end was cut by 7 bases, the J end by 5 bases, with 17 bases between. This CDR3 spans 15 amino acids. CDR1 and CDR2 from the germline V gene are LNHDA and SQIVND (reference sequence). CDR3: CASIQWEMGTGELFF. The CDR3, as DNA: TGTGCCAGTATTCAGTGGGAGATGGGGACCGGGGAGCTGTTTTTT.

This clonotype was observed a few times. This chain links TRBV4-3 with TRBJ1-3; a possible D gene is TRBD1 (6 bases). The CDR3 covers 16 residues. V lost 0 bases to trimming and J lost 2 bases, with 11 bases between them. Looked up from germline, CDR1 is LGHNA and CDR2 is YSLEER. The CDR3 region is CASSQETGIPGNTIYF. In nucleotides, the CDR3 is TGCGCCAGCAGCCAAGAAACAGGGATCCCTGGAAACACCATATATTTT.

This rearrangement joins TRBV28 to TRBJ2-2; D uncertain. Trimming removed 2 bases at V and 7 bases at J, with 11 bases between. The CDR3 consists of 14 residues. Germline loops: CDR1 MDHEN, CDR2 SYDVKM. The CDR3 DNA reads TGTGCCAGCAGTTTAACTTCGGGTTTCGGGGAGCTGTTTTTT. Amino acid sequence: CASSLTSGFGELFF.

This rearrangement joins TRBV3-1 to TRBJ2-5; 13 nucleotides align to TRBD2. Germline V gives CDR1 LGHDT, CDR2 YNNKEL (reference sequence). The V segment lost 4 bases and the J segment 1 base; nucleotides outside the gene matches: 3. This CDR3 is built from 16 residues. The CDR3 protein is CASSPGLAGPQETQYF. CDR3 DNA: TGTGCCAGCAGCCCGGGACTAGCGGGGCCCCAAGAGACCCAGTACTTC.

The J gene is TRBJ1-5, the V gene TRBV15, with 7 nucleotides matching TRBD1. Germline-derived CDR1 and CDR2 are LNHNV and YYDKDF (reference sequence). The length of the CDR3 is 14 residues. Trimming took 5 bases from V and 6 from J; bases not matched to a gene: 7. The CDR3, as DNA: TGTGCCACCAGCGACAGGGTAGGGGGTCAGCCCCAGCATTTT. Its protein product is CATSDRVGGQPQHF.

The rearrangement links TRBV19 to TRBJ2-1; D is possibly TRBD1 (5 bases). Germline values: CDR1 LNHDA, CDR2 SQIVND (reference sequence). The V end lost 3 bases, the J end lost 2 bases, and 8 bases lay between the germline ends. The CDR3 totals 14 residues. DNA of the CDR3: TGTGCCAGTAGTATCCTGGACACCTACAATGAGCAGTTCTTC. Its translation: CASSILDTYNEQFF.

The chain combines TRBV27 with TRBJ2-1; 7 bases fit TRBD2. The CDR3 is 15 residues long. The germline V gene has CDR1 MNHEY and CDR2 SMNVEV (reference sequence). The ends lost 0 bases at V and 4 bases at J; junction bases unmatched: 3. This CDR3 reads CASSLSREWYNEQFF. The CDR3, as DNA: TGTGCCAGCAGTTTATCGCGGGAGTGGTACAATGAGCAGTTCTTC.

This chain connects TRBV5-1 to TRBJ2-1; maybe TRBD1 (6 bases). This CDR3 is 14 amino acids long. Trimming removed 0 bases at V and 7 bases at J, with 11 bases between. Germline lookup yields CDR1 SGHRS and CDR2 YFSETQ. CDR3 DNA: TGCGCCAGCAGCTTGGGACAGGTAGTTAATGAGCAGTTCTTC. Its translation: CASSLGQVVNEQFF.

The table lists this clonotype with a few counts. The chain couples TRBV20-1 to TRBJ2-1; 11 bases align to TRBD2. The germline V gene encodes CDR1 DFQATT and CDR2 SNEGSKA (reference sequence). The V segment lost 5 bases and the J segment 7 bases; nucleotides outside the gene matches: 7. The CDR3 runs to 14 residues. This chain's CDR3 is CSAPRGTSGNEQFF. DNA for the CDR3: TGCAGTGCTCCTCGGGGGACTAGCGGTAATGAGCAGTTCTTC.

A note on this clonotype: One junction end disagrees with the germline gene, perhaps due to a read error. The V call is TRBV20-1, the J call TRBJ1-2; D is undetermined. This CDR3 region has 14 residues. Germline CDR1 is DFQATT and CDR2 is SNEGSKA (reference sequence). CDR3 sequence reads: CSARETSSNYGYIF. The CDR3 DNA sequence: TGCAGTGCTAGGGAGACGAGTTCTAACTATGGCTACATCTTC.